The 32 T cell receptor beta chains given below trace back to one sample, sequenced in a study of T cells in Graves' hyperthyroidism and ophthalmopathy. Amplification yielded TCR beta CDR3 regions, with RNA transcripts as the source. During a first-round RT-PCR of the TCR CDR3, the HTBI primer set was used. TCRdb called the multiplex PCR reads again in MiXCR, with one record for every CDR3 protein. The table records roughly 700,000 distinct CDR3 sequences, 15% to 20% of them present only once. Sequenced material: blood. All receptors derive from a man aged 45-65 years with Graves' hyperthyroidism.

This clonotype was recorded many times. In DNA form, the CDR3 reads TGTGCCAGCAGTTCGGACAAGTTCAATTCACCCCTCCACTTT. The encoded protein is CASSSDKFNSPLHF. V is TRBV2 and J is TRBJ1-6; D perhaps matches TRBD1 (5 bases). This CDR3 is built from 14 residues. The V and J ends lost 5 bases and 7 bases respectively, with 12 bases between them. CDR1 and CDR2 from the germline V gene are SNHLY and FYNNEI. The whole variable domain, remainder taken from reference TRBV2 and TRBJ1-6, is EPEVTQTPSHQVTQMGQEVILRCVPISNHLYFYWYRQILGQKVEFLVSFYNNEISEKSEIFDDQFSVERPDGSNFTLKIRSTKLEDSAMYFCASSSDKFNSPLHFGNGTRLTVT.

This clonotype was counted between two and nine times. Being one base from a much bigger clone, this may be a read error. The J gene is TRBJ1-4, the V gene TRBV7-9; weak D call: TRBD1 (6 bases). Looked up from germline, CDR1 is SEHNR and CDR2 is FQNEAQ (reference sequence). V dropped 8 bases and J dropped 1 base, with 14 bases sitting between them. This CDR3 comprises 15 residues. The CDR3 coding sequence is TGTGCCAGCGGCTCCCCCAGGGGAACTAATGAAAAACTGTTTTTT. Amino acids: CASGSPRGTNEKLFF.

The chain recombines TRBV20-1 with TRBJ1-4; no clear D. Germline CDR1 reads DFQATT; CDR2 reads SNEGSKA (reference sequence). The CDR3 sequence is 12 residues long. The ends were cut back, 5 bases at V and 8 bases at J, with 12 bases in the middle. The CDR3 here is CSAGLSGEKLFF. CDR3 in DNA: TGCAGTGCTGGATTGAGTGGGGAAAAACTGTTTTTT.

The sample holds a few counts of this clonotype. CDR3 amino acids: CATSDPGTSPDTQYF. The CDR3 DNA is TGTGCCACCAGTGACCCCGGGACTAGTCCAGATACGCAGTATTTT. This chain uses TRBV24-1 with TRBJ2-3; 8 bases are shared with TRBD2. Germline V gene sequence: CDR1 KGHDR, CDR2 SFDVKD. V lost 4 bases to trimming and J lost 4 bases; unmatched junction nucleotides: 6. This CDR3 has 15 amino acids.

This chain uses TRBV11-2 with TRBJ2-7; 11 bases are a match to TRBD1. This CDR3 region has 16 residues. Germline V lookup: CDR1 SGHAT, CDR2 FQNNGV. V shed 4 bases and J 2 bases; nucleotides not matched to a gene: 7. The CDR3 protein is CASSSRDRGKTYEQYF. CDR3 nucleotides: TGTGCCAGCAGCTCGCGGGACAGGGGGAAAACCTACGAGCAGTACTTC.

The rearrangement joins TRBV4-1 to TRBJ2-3, with TRBD1 matching over 10 bases. Germline trimming cut 0 bases from V and 8 bases from J; bases unmatched to any gene: 5. The CDR3 is 15 residues long. Germline V CDR1 and CDR2: MGHRA, YSYEKL. The CDR3, as DNA: TGCGCCAGCAGCCAAGAAGACAGGGGGCTTGGTACGCAGTATTTT. Protein product: CASSQEDRGLGTQYF.

This clonotype was detected ten times or more. V usage is TRBV19 and J usage is TRBJ1-5, with 8 nucleotides matching TRBD1. The germline V gene encodes CDR1 LNHDA and CDR2 SQIVND (reference sequence). J lost 5 bases, V lost 3 bases, and 6 bases had no gene match. This CDR3 is built from 15 residues. The CDR3 sequence is CASSMKAGQDQPQHF. CDR3 in DNA: TGTGCCAGTAGTATGAAGGCGGGACAGGATCAGCCCCAGCATTTT. Full variable domain (outside the CDR3, taken from reference TRBV19 and TRBJ1-5): DGGITQSPKYLFRKEGQNVTLSCEQNLNHDAMYWYRQDPGQGLRLIYYSQIVNDFQKGDIAEGYSVSREKKESFPLTVTSAQKNPTAFYLCASSMKAGQDQPQHFGDGTRLSIL.

This clonotype showed up many times. This chain joins TRBV19 and TRBJ1-1; TRBD1 is a possible D gene (5 bases). CDR1 LNHDA and CDR2 SQIVND come from the germline V gene (reference sequence). The CDR3 contains 15 residues. With 2 bases removed from V and 1 base from J, the gap between germline ends came to 11 bases. CDR3: CASSIIGTANTEAFF. The CDR3, as DNA: TGTGCCAGTAGTATAATCGGGACGGCGAACACTGAAGCTTTCTTT.

Many counts were recorded for this clonotype. The chain is built from TRBV29-1 and TRBJ2-3; 13 nucleotides agree with TRBD2. The ends lost 3 bases at V and 3 bases at J; junction bases unmatched: 3. The germline V gene has CDR1 SQVTM and CDR2 ANQGSEA. This CDR3 contains 15 residues. The CDR3 DNA follows: TGCAGCGTTGACCGGACTAGCGGGAGAACAGATACGCAGTATTTT. The encoded protein is CSVDRTSGRTDTQYF.

The genes are TRBV3-1 and TRBJ1-5; D gene uncertain. Germline V lookup: CDR1 LGHDT, CDR2 YNNKEL (reference sequence). Trimming removed 1 base at V and 6 bases at J, with 13 bases between. The CDR3 has 15 amino acids. DNA of the CDR3: TGTGCCAGCAGCCAAGGATTGGCGCAGACTCAGCCCCAGCATTTT. Translation gives CASSQGLAQTQPQHF.

The chain combines TRBV30 with TRBJ1-3; D remains ambiguous. Per the germline V gene, CDR1 is GTSNPN and CDR2 is SVGIG (reference sequence). Trimming took 5 bases from V and 7 from J, leaving 15 bases between them. CDR3 length: 13 amino acids. The CDR3 here is CAWDPTVGNTIYF. The CDR3 DNA is TGTGCCTGGGATCCCACGGTGGGGAACACCATATATTTT.

A single count supports this clonotype. The chain is built from TRBV3-1 and TRBJ2-1; D might be TRBD2 (7 bases). V lost 1 base, J lost 1 base, and 14 bases lay in between. This CDR3 region has 17 residues. Looked up from germline, CDR1 is LGHDT and CDR2 is YNNKEL (reference sequence). CDR3 in amino acids: CASSQGRGRGSYNEQFF. CDR3 sequence (DNA): TGTGCCAGCAGCCAAGGGAGAGGGAGGGGGTCCTACAATGAGCAGTTCTTC.

This sequence joins TRBV2 and TRBJ2-1, with 7 bases identical to TRBD1. The CDR3 length is 14 residues. CDR1 and CDR2 (germline): SNHLY, FYNNEI. Trimming at V came to 6 bases and at J to 7 bases, leaving 9 bases not matched to a gene. In DNA form, the CDR3 reads TGTGCCAGCAGGGAGACGGGACAGCTTAATGAGCAGTTCTTC. Protein: CASRETGQLNEQFF.

The chain is built from TRBV20-1 and TRBJ1-1; 7 bases align to TRBD1. Germline V gene lookup returns CDR1 DFQATT and CDR2 SNEGSKA (reference sequence). The CDR3 consists of 15 residues. Trimming cost V 0 bases and J 3 bases; bases outside gene matches: 7. Here the CDR3 DNA reads TGCAGTGCTAGAGATTGGGAGGGGGCGTACACTGAAGCTTTCTTT. This translates into CSARDWEGAYTEAFF.

This clonotype was seen ten or more times. V and J are TRBV5-1 and TRBJ2-7; 12 nucleotides align to TRBD2. Germline V gene lookup returns CDR1 SGHRS and CDR2 YFSETQ. V trimming: 2 bases; J trimming: 1 base; junction bases outside the gene matches: 10. The CDR3 sequence is 18 residues long. The CDR3 region has the DNA TGCGCCAGCAGCTTAGATACTAGCGGGAGGCCAGCATCCTACGAGCAGTACTTC. It yields the protein CASSLDTSGRPASYEQYF.

V gene TRBV13 combines with J gene TRBJ1-3; D not resolved. There are 16 residues in the CDR3. V dropped 2 bases and J dropped 4 bases, with 15 bases sitting between them. Germline loops: CDR1 PRHDT, CDR2 FYEKMQ (reference sequence). The CDR3 loop is CASSLRLRGFGNTIYF. CDR3 coding DNA: TGTGCCAGCAGCTTACGTCTGCGGGGATTCGGAAACACCATATATTTT.

In its sample, this clonotype was seen many times. The CDR3 protein is CAYSQGATNEKLFF. Here the CDR3 DNA reads TGTGCCTATTCACAGGGAGCAACTAATGAAAAACTGTTTTTT. The chain is built from TRBV30 and TRBJ1-4, with D tentatively TRBD1 (6 bases). The V end was cut by 7 bases, the J end by 0 bases, with 12 bases between. The CDR3 totals 14 residues. Germline CDR1 and CDR2: GTSNPN and SVGIG (reference sequence).

The genes are TRBV28 and TRBJ2-7, with a weak D call TRBD2 (6 bases). This CDR3 has 14 amino acids. Between the trimmed V and J ends, which lost 7 bases and 4 bases, there was a span of 17 bases. Germline CDR1 and CDR2: MDHEN and SYDVKM. The CDR3 here is CASTWGTGAYEQYF. The CDR3 region has the DNA TGTGCCAGCACGTGGGGGACGGGAGCTTACGAGCAGTACTTC.

This clonotype was found a few times. The chain is built from TRBV10-3 and TRBJ2-7; 8 bases agree with TRBD2. With 6 bases clipped from V and 4 bases from J, the junction kept 8 bases outside the gene matches. The germline gives CDR1 ENHRY, CDR2 SYGVKD. The CDR3 length is 14 residues. In nucleotides, the CDR3 is TGTGCCATCAGACAAGCGGGAGAGTCTTACGAGCAGTACTTC. The encoded protein is CAIRQAGESYEQYF.

The chain recombines TRBV7-9 with TRBJ2-1; no reliable D call. V lost 6 bases, J lost 7 bases, and 13 bases lay in between. Germline V gene data show CDR1 as SEHNR and CDR2 as FQNEAQ (reference sequence). The CDR3 runs 13 residues. The CDR3 protein is CASSVAGRNEQFF. CDR3 bases: TGTGCCAGCAGTGTTGCTGGGCGGAATGAGCAGTTCTTC.

The J gene is TRBJ2-7, the V gene TRBV2, with D tentatively TRBD1 (5 bases). The CDR3 extends over 15 amino acids. CDR1 SNHLY and CDR2 FYNNEI come from the germline V gene. In DNA, the CDR3 is TGTGCCAGCACCACCGGACACACAATCTCCTACGAGCTGTACGTC. Its protein is CASTTGHTISYELYV.

This clonotype appeared a few times. The chain links TRBV4-2 to TRBJ2-7; TRBD2 matches at 7 bases. CDR1 and CDR2 (germline): LGHNA, YNFKEQ. The V gene end was trimmed by 0 bases and the J gene end by 3 bases; junction bases not matched to a gene: 8. CDR3 length: 16 amino acids. This chain's CDR3 is CASSQDLGGGSYEQYF. CDR3 DNA: TGTGCCAGCAGCCAAGATCTAGGCGGCGGGAGCTACGAGCAGTACTTC.

The chain joins TRBV6-2 or TRBV6-3 to TRBJ2-7, with 11 bases that match TRBD2. This CDR3 has 16 amino acids. V lost 10 bases and J lost 0; bases outside the gene matches: 11. CDR1 and CDR2 (germline): MNHEY, SVGEGT. The CDR3 DNA reads as TGTGCCATACGGGCCCTGCTAGCGGGAGGCTCCTACGAGCAGTACTTC. It codes for CAIRALLAGGSYEQYF.

The sample holds a few counts of this clonotype. V usage is TRBV5-1 and J usage is TRBJ1-1; possibly TRBD1 for D (5 bases). Trimming removed 0 bases from V and 1 base from J, with 10 bases in between. Germline values: CDR1 SGHRS, CDR2 YFSETQ. The CDR3 sequence is 15 residues long. The chain's CDR3 is CASSLGGVTNTEAFF. The DNA of the CDR3 is TGCGCCAGCAGCTTGGGAGGGGTTACGAACACTGAAGCTTTCTTT.

This clonotype was observed at least ten times. The chain combines TRBV5-1 with TRBJ1-1; tentatively, D is TRBD1 (5 bases). The CDR3 is 14 amino acids. V lost 4 bases and J 3 bases, leaving 13 bases between the germline ends. Germline CDR1 SGHRS, CDR2 YFSETQ. In nucleotides, the CDR3 is TGCGCCAGCAGCACGGGACTCGTGGACACTGAAGCTTTCTTT. It codes for CASSTGLVDTEAFF.

This clonotype showed up many times. This rearrangement joins TRBV3-1 to TRBJ1-1; 10 bases are a match to TRBD1. The J segment lost 0 bases and the V segment lost 0 bases, leaving 1 base of the junction unmatched. Germline V gives CDR1 LGHDT, CDR2 YNNKEL (reference sequence). The CDR3 extends over 16 amino acids. The CDR3, as DNA: TGTGCCAGCAGCCAAGAGGGACAGGGGTTGAACACTGAAGCTTTCTTT. It translates to CASSQEGQGLNTEAFF.

The chain joins TRBV9 to TRBJ2-7; 10 positions agree with TRBD2. The CDR3 runs 15 residues. In germline, CDR1 is SGDLS, CDR2 YYNGEE. Trimming removed 1 base from V and 6 bases from J; junction bases left unmatched: 7. DNA of the CDR3: TGTGCCAGCAGCGTACCGAGGACTAGCGGTAGCGAGCAGTACTTC. Amino acids: CASSVPRTSGSEQYF.

The chain links TRBV10-3 to TRBJ1-5; the D gene is possibly TRBD1 (6 bases). V dropped 0 bases and J dropped 5 bases, with 8 bases sitting between them. CDR3 length: 14 amino acids. CDR1 is ENHRY, CDR2 SYGVKD, per germline. This CDR3 reads CAISESGGYQPQHF. In nucleotides, the CDR3 is TGTGCCATCAGTGAGTCGGGGGGCTATCAGCCCCAGCATTTT.

Many counts were recorded for this clonotype. V gene TRBV5-1 combines with J gene TRBJ2-1, with TRBD2 matching 7 bases. Germline loops: CDR1 SGHRS, CDR2 YFSETQ. The CDR3 covers 15 residues. J gave up 3 bases and V 5 bases, and 8 bases lay outside the gene matches. The CDR3 is CASRLSGLDYNEQFF. CDR3 coding DNA: TGCGCCAGCAGGTTGAGCGGACTAGACTACAATGAGCAGTTCTTC.

This clonotype was found a few times. The chain recombines TRBV9 with TRBJ2-3, with TRBD2 matching over 12 bases. Per germline, CDR1 SGDLS and CDR2 YYNGEE. The length of the CDR3 is 17 residues. The V gene end was trimmed by 0 bases and the J gene end by 1 base; junction bases not matched to a gene: 3. This chain's CDR3 is CASSVGTSGVGTDTQYF. DNA for the CDR3: TGTGCCAGCAGCGTAGGGACTAGCGGGGTGGGCACAGATACGCAGTATTTT.

This clonotype came up many times. The chain carries TRBV5-4 and TRBJ2-1; D is possibly TRBD1 (6 bases). Trimming removed 3 bases from V and 1 base from J, with 8 bases in between. Germline loops: CDR1 SGHNT, CDR2 YYREEE (reference sequence). The CDR3 has 14 amino acids. For the CDR3, the DNA is TGTGCCAGCAGCTACCAGGGGTCCTACAATGAGCAGTTCTTC. Translating it yields CASSYQGSYNEQFF. Looking up the rest from reference TRBV5-4 and TRBJ2-1 gives the full variable domain: ETGVTQSPTHLIKTRGQQVTLRCSSQSGHNTVSWYQQALGQGPQFIFQYYREEENGRGNFPPRFSGLQFPNYSSELNVNALELDDSALYLCASSYQGSYNEQFFGPGTRLTVL.

V gene TRBV14 combines with J gene TRBJ1-2, with 11 bases fitting TRBD1. This CDR3 comprises 17 residues. Germline CDR1 is SGHDN and CDR2 is FVKESK. V trimming: 0 bases; J trimming: 7 bases; junction bases outside the gene matches: 10. The CDR3 reads CASSQDSGQGASFGYTF. Here the CDR3 DNA reads TGTGCCAGCAGCCAAGATTCTGGACAGGGGGCTTCATTTGGCTACACCTTC. Full variable domain (outside the CDR3, taken from reference TRBV14 and TRBJ1-2): EAGVTQFPSHSVIEKGQTVTLRCDPISGHDNLYWYRRVMGKEIKFLLHFVKESKQDESGMPNNRFLAERTGGTYSTLKVQPAELEDSGVYFCASSQDSGQGASFGYTFGSGTRLTVV.